The entry that follows covers one T cell receptor beta chain sequence. CDR3 length: 15 amino acids. Germline values: CDR1 SEHNR, CDR2 FQNEAQ (reference sequence). The V end lost 4 bases, the J end lost 2 bases, and 13 bases lay between the germline ends. This sample was taken from a study of shared clonotypes between healthy human individuals. Positively selected for CCR7, the CD45RO-negative cells used as naive CD8 cells excluded terminally differentiated effector memory CD45RA+ cells. Each of the donors was a healthy adult who was HIV-negative and had not had a recent acute infection or vaccination. The test was conducted at deep level. The repertoire was sequenced with immunoSEQ multiplex PCR; TCRdb's copy has only in-frame clones and lacks some. The sample yields roughly 2,000,000 clones, approximately 94% seen once.

The chain carries TRBV7-9 and TRBJ2-3; no definite D call. The clonotype was recovered from a young man in good health. The specimen sequenced was naive CD8+ T cells sorted from blood. The CDR3 bases are TGTGCCAGCAGCTCGGTCGGACCTAACACAGATACGCAGTATTTT. Its translation is CASSSVGPNTDTQYF.